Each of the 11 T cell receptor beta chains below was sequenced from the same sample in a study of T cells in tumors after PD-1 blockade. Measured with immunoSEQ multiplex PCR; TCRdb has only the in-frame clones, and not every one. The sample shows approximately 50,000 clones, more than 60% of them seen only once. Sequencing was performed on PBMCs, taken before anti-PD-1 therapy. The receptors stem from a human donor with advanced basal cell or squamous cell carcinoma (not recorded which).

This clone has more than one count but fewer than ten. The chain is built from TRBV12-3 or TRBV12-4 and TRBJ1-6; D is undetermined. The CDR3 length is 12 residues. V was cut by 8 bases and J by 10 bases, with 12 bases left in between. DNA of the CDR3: TGTGCCAGCCTGGGGATGGGGTCACCCCTCCACTTT. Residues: CASLGMGSPLHF.

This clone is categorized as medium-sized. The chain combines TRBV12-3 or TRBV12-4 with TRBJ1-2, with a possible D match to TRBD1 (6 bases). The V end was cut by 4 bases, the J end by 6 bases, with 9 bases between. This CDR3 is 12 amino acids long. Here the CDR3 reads CASSSGVDGYTF. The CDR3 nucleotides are TGTGCCAGCAGTTCAGGGGTTGATGGCTACACCTTC.

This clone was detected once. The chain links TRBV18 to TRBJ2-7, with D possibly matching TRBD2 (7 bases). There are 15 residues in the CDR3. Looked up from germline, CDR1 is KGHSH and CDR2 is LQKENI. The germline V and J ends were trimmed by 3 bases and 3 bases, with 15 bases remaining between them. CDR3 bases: TGTGCCAGCTCACCGGCGGGGGCGCAAGACTACGAGCAGTACTTC. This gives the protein CASSPAGAQDYEQYF.

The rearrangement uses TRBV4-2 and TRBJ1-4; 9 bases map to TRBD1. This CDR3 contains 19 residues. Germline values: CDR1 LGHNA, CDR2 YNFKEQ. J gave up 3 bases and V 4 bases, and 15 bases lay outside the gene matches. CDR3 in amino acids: CASSPGPGQGSYSNEKLFF. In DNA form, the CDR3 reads TGTGCCAGCAGCCCAGGACCGGGACAGGGTTCTTATTCTAATGAAAAACTGTTTTTT.

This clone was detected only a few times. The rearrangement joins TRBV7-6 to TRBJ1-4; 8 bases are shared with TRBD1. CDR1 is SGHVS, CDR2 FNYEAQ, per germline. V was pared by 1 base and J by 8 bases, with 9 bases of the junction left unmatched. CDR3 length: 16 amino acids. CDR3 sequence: CASSLVLGTGSEKLFF. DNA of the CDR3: TGTGCCAGCAGCTTAGTTCTGGGGACAGGATCCGAAAAACTGTTTTTT.

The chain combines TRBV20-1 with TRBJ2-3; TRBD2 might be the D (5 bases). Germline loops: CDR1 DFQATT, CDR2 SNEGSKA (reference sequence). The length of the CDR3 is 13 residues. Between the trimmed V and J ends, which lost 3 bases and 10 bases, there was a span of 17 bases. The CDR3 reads CSASSISRVAQYF. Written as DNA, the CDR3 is TGCAGTGCTAGTTCCATTTCGAGGGTTGCGCAGTATTTT.

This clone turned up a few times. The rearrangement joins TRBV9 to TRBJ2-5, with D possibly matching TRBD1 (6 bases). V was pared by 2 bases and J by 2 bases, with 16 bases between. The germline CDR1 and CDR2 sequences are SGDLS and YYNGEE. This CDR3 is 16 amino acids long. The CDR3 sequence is CASSVMSGHPQETQYF. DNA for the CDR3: TGTGCCAGCAGCGTCATGTCGGGACACCCGCAAGAGACCCAGTACTTC.

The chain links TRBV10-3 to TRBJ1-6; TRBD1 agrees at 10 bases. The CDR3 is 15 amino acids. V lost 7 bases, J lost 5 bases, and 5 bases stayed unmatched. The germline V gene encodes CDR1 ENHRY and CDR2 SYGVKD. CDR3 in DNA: TGTGCCATCACCGACGGGACAGGGGATAATTCACCCCTCCACTTT. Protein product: CAITDGTGDNSPLHF.

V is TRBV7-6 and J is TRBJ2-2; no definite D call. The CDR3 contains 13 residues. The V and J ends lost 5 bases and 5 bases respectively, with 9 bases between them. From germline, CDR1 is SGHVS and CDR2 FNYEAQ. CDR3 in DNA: TGTGCCAGCAGCCTCAGTCGGACCGGGGAGCTGTTTTTT. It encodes CASSLSRTGELFF.

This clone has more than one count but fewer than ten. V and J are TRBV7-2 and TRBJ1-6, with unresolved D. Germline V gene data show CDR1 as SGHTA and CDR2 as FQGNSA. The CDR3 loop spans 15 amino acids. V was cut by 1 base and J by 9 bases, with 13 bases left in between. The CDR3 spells CASSLVSEKSSPLHF. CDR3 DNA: TGTGCCAGCAGCTTAGTATCGGAGAAGAGTTCACCCCTCCACTTT. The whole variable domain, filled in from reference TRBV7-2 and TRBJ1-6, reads GAGVSQSPSNKVTEKGKDVELRCDPISGHTALYWYRQSLGQGLEFLIYFQGNSAPDKSGLPSDRFSAERTGGSVSTLTIQRTQQEDSAVYLCASSLVSEKSSPLHFGNGTRLTVT.

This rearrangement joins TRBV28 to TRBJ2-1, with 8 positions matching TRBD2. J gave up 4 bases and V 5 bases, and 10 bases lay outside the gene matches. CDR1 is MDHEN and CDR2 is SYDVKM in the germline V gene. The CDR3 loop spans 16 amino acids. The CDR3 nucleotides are TGTGCCAGCAGTGTCGTGCGGGAGGTACTTTACAATGAGCAGTTCTTC. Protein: CASSVVREVLYNEQFF.